This paragraph covers one T cell receptor (beta chain) sequence. The sample is drawn from a study of blood T cell repertoires in COVID-19. Across the study: PBMCs, B-cell-depleted T cells, or T cells provided the cDNA or gDNA that made up the material.

TCRdb's table, derived via immunoSEQ multiplex PCR, lists solely in-frame clones and lacks some. The data contain about 280,000 clones, approximately 82% of them seen just once; the ten biggest clones take up roughly 4.7%. In terms of age and location, participants ranged from about 18 to 95 years and lived in about 25 US areas. Participant-given clinical history determined each cohort assignment. Shortly before study entry, within 2 weeks, exposed participants had met a COVID-19 case. Trimming removed 3 bases from V and 8 bases from J; junction bases left unmatched: 8. The CDR3 sequence is 15 residues long. Germline assignment: CDR1 KGHSH and CDR2 LQKENI.

This sequence was found in a middle-aged man who had been exposed to COVID-19. Sequenced material: PBMCs or T cells enriched from blood (not recorded which). The V gene is TRBV18, the J gene TRBJ2-1, with 9 bases aligning to TRBD2. CDR3: CASSPEAGGGYEQFF. The DNA for the CDR3 is TGTGCCAGCTCACCCGAAGCGGGAGGAGGGTATGAGCAGTTCTTC.